Included here is one TCR beta chain sequence, with context. This specimen comes from a study of blood T cell repertoires in COVID-19. This CDR3 spans 13 amino acids. Germline V lookup: CDR1 LGHDT, CDR2 YNNKEL (reference sequence). V was clipped by 1 base and J by 4 bases, with 7 bases between them. Sequenced by immunoSEQ multiplex PCR; TCRdb stores in-frame clones only, minus some. The profile shows about 170,000 clones, 85% to 90% of them singletons. This sequence originates from a woman at least 80 years old with COVID-19, enrolled during active disease. The sample was peripheral blood. This rearrangement joins TRBV3-1 (or the pseudogene TRBV3-2) to TRBJ1-1, with a tentative D call TRBD1 (6 bases). The CDR3 protein is CASSQVQGTEAFF. The CDR3 coding sequence is TGTGCCAGCAGCCAAGTACAGGGCACTGAAGCTTTCTTT.